These 11 T cell receptor beta chains were sequenced from one sample in a study of T-cell memory formation after mild COVID-19 (dated by TCRdb to about 2021). The receptor library was made with 5' RACE. The sequencing machine was an Illumina NovaSeq 6000. TCRdb trimmed public reads at Q25 via fastp, called clones via MiXCR and kept in-frame beta chains. Every entry covers one CDR3 protein and lists the most common genes and DNA from its rows. The sample contains over 15,000 distinct CDR3 sequences, approximately 23% of them found a single time. Together, the top ten hold about three fifths of the sample. The sample consisted of PBMCs or a T cell subset sorted from them (not recorded which). The receptors derive from a man between 18 and 29 years old who had mild COVID-19 (a few samples of this study predate the infection). The sample titles of this study are shuffled in the database, so cell type and time point are left out; the donor was told from shared clones.

This clonotype was detected only once. J is TRBJ1-4 and V is TRBV11-2, with D possibly being TRBD1 (5 bases). CDR3 length: 14 amino acids. Trimming pared 5 bases from V and 7 bases from J, leaving 14 bases between. Germline values: CDR1 SGHAT, CDR2 FQNNGV. In DNA, the CDR3 is TGTGCCAGCAGCCAACAGGAATTTAGTGAAAAACTGTTTTTT. Translated, it gives CASSQQEFSEKLFF. Full variable domain (rest looked up from reference TRBV11-2 and TRBJ1-4): EAGVAQSPRYKIIEKRQSVAFWCNPISGHATLYWYQQILGQGPKLLIQFQNNGVVDDSQLPKDRFSAERLKGVDSTLKIQPAKLEDSAVYLCASSQQEFSEKLFFGSGTQLSVL.

This clonotype came up many times. The chain employs TRBV20-1 and TRBJ2-3, with 9 bases that match TRBD2. J gave up 6 bases and V 6 bases, and 4 bases lay outside the gene matches. CDR1 is DFQATT, CDR2 SNEGSKA, per germline (reference sequence). The CDR3 has 12 amino acids. The CDR3 DNA follows: TGCAGTGCAGGGACTAGCTCCGATACGCAGTATTTT. It encodes CSAGTSSDTQYF.

The genes are TRBV6-6 and TRBJ2-7; D call uncertain. Germline loops: CDR1 MNHNY, CDR2 SVGAGI (reference sequence). The CDR3 runs to 12 residues. Trimming removed 2 bases at V and 5 bases at J, with 7 bases between. CDR3 nucleotide sequence: TGTGCCAGCAGTTACGACTGGGACGAGCAGTACTTC. It yields the protein CASSYDWDEQYF.

This clonotype has a count of ten or more. The rearrangement links TRBV5-1 to TRBJ2-1; 9 nucleotides align to TRBD2. Germline V gene sequence: CDR1 SGHRS, CDR2 YFSETQ. There are 18 residues in the CDR3. The J segment lost 0 bases and the V segment lost 3 bases, leaving 10 bases of the junction unmatched. This CDR3 is CASSYKAGGLSSYNEQFF. The CDR3 nucleotides are TGCGCCAGCAGCTACAAAGCGGGGGGATTAAGCTCCTACAATGAGCAGTTCTTC.

In its sample, this clonotype was seen many times. V is TRBV5-4 and J is TRBJ2-1; the D gene could be TRBD1 or TRBD2 (7 bases each). With 1 base removed from V and 2 bases from J, the gap between germline ends came to 13 bases. The V gene's germline CDR1 is SGHNT and CDR2 YYREEE (reference sequence). The CDR3 consists of 16 residues. CDR3 sequence: CASSLREGAPYNEQFF. CDR3 nucleotide sequence: TGTGCCAGCAGCTTGAGGGAGGGGGCGCCCTACAATGAGCAGTTCTTC. Complete variable domain (other parts from reference TRBV5-4 and TRBJ2-1): ETGVTQSPTHLIKTRGQQVTLRCSSQSGHNTVSWYQQALGQGPQFIFQYYREEENGRGNFPPRFSGLQFPNYSSELNVNALELDDSALYLCASSLREGAPYNEQFFGPGTRLTVL.

This clonotype was seen ten or more times. The chain carries TRBV5-1 and TRBJ2-2, with D uncertain. Trimming took 5 bases from V and 3 from J, leaving 5 bases between them. CDR3 size: 12 residues. Germline V gene data show CDR1 as SGHRS and CDR2 as YFSETQ. The CDR3 nucleotides are TGCGCCAGCAGAGGCCACACCGGGGAGCTGTTTTTT. Translated, it gives CASRGHTGELFF.

This clonotype was counted a few times. The CDR3 DNA follows: TGCGCCAGCAGCTTAGACCCGGGGCTTAAGTGGCGAGATACGCAGTATTTT. It specifies CASSLDPGLKWRDTQYF. The V and J genes are TRBV5-1 and TRBJ2-3, with D perhaps given as TRBD1 or TRBD2 (5 bases each). Germline V gene data show CDR1 as SGHRS and CDR2 as YFSETQ. CDR3 size: 17 residues. V lost 2 bases and J lost 5, with 21 bases in between.

This clonotype has a handful of counts. The chain recombines TRBV10-2 with TRBJ2-2, with 7 bases that match TRBD2. Trimming removed 10 bases from V and 3 bases from J; junction bases left unmatched: 11. Germline V lookup: CDR1 WSHSY, CDR2 SAAADI. The CDR3 covers 15 residues. CDR3 region: CAIDISGRDTGELFF. Written as DNA, the CDR3 is TGCGCCATCGATATTAGCGGGCGGGACACCGGGGAGCTGTTTTTT.

This clonotype was detected many times. CDR3 nucleotides: TGTGCCAGCAGTTACTCGTGGCCGTACCAAGAGACCCAGTACTTC. As protein: CASSYSWPYQETQYF. The J gene is TRBJ2-5, the V gene TRBV6-2 or TRBV6-3; D not resolved. V was clipped by 0 bases and J by 0 bases, with 8 bases between them. Germline values: CDR1 MNHEY, CDR2 SVGEGT. The CDR3 consists of 15 residues.

This clonotype was picked up many times. The chain links TRBV7-3 to TRBJ1-1; D ambiguous. The CDR3 sequence is 12 residues long. The V and J ends lost 2 bases and 11 bases respectively, with 12 bases between them. Germline assignment: CDR1 SGHTA and CDR2 FQGTGA. The CDR3 loop reads CASSLGSGWAFF. In nucleotides, the CDR3 is TGTGCCAGCAGCTTAGGGTCGGGCTGGGCTTTCTTT.

The chain recombines TRBV4-3 with TRBJ2-3, with TRBD2 as a possible D gene (5 bases). This CDR3 is built from 17 residues. Trimming left V 1 base short and J 4 bases short, with 18 bases between. Germline lookup yields CDR1 LGHNA and CDR2 YSLEER. The CDR3 loop reads CASSQAPDRVGADTQYF. CDR3 nucleotides: TGCGCCAGCAGCCAAGCTCCTGACCGCGTGGGAGCAGATACGCAGTATTTT.